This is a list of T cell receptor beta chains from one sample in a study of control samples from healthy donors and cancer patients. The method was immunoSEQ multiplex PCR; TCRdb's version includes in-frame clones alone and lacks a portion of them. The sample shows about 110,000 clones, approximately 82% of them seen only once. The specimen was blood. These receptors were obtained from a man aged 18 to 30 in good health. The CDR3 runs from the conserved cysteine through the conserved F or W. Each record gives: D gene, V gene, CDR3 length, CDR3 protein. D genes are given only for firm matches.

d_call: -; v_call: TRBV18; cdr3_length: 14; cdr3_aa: CASSPPKIGDTQYF
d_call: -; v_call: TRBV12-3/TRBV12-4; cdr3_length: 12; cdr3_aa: CASSLRSGEAFF
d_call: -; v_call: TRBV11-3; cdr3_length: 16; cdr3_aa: CASSLRPTRDFGEQFF
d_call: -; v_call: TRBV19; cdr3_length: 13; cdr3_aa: CASSTTASYEQYF
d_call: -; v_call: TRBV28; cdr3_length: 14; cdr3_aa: CASRIPGGNTEAFF
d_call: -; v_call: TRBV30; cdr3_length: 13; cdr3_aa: CAWGQISYNEQFF
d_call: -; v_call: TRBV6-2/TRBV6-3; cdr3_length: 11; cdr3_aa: CASSRGRQQYF
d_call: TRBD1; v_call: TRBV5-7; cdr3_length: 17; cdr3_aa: CASSCPLGTGPVYEQYF
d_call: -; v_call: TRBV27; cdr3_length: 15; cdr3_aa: CASSPRQNHNSPLHF
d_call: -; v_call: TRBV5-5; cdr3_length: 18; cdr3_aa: CASSLEQGLSFSTDTQYF
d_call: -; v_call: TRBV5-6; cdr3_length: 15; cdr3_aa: CASSLYGQVNTEAFF
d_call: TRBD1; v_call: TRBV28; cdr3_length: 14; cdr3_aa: CASSQGQRNTEAFF
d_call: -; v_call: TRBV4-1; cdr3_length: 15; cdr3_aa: CASSPPWGAGETQYF
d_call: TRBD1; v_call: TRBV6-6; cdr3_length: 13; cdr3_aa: CASIGTGGTEAFF
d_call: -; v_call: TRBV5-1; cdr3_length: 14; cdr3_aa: CASSLVDGVHEQFF